What follows describes a single T cell receptor (beta chain). Scientists amplified the TCR beta CDR3 regions from RNA transcripts. Investigators did first-round RT-PCR with HTBI primers, then second-round multiplex PCR. Each CDR3 protein gets one entry after TCRdb re-called the multiplex PCR reads with MiXCR. The data show approximately 410,000 distinct CDR3 sequences, about 16% seen once. The record originates from a study of Graves' ophthalmopathy and Graves' hyperthyroidism. Study-wide context: Before any treatment, peripheral blood was taken at the initial diagnosis.

The CDR3 spans 14 residues. Germline V gene lookup returns CDR1 MNHEY and CDR2 SVGEGT. V lost 11 bases and J lost 4; bases outside the gene matches: 10. Uncontrolled infections, pregnancy, lactation or other autoimmune diseases led to patient exclusion. Isolation of PBMCs was performed using around 9.1 ml of fresh peripheral blood. V and J are TRBV6-2 or TRBV6-3 and TRBJ2-5; 10 bases map to TRBD2. The TCR comes from a young woman with stable Graves' hyperthyroidism. The sample taken for sequencing was peripheral blood. The chain's CDR3 is CAGSASGGLETQYF. CDR3 nucleotides: TGTGCCGGCTCGGCTAGCGGGGGTTTAGAGACCCAGTACTTC.